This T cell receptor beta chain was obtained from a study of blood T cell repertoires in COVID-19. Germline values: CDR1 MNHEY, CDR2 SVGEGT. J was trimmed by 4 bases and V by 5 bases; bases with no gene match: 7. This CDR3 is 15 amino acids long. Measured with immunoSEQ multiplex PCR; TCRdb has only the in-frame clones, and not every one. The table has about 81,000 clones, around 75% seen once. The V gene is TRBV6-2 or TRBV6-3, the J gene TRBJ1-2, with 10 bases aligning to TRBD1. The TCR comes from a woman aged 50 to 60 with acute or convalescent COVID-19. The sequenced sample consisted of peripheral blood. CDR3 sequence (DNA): TGTGCCAGCAGTCCCGGGACAGGGGTGCCCTATGGCTACACCTTC. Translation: CASSPGTGVPYGYTF.